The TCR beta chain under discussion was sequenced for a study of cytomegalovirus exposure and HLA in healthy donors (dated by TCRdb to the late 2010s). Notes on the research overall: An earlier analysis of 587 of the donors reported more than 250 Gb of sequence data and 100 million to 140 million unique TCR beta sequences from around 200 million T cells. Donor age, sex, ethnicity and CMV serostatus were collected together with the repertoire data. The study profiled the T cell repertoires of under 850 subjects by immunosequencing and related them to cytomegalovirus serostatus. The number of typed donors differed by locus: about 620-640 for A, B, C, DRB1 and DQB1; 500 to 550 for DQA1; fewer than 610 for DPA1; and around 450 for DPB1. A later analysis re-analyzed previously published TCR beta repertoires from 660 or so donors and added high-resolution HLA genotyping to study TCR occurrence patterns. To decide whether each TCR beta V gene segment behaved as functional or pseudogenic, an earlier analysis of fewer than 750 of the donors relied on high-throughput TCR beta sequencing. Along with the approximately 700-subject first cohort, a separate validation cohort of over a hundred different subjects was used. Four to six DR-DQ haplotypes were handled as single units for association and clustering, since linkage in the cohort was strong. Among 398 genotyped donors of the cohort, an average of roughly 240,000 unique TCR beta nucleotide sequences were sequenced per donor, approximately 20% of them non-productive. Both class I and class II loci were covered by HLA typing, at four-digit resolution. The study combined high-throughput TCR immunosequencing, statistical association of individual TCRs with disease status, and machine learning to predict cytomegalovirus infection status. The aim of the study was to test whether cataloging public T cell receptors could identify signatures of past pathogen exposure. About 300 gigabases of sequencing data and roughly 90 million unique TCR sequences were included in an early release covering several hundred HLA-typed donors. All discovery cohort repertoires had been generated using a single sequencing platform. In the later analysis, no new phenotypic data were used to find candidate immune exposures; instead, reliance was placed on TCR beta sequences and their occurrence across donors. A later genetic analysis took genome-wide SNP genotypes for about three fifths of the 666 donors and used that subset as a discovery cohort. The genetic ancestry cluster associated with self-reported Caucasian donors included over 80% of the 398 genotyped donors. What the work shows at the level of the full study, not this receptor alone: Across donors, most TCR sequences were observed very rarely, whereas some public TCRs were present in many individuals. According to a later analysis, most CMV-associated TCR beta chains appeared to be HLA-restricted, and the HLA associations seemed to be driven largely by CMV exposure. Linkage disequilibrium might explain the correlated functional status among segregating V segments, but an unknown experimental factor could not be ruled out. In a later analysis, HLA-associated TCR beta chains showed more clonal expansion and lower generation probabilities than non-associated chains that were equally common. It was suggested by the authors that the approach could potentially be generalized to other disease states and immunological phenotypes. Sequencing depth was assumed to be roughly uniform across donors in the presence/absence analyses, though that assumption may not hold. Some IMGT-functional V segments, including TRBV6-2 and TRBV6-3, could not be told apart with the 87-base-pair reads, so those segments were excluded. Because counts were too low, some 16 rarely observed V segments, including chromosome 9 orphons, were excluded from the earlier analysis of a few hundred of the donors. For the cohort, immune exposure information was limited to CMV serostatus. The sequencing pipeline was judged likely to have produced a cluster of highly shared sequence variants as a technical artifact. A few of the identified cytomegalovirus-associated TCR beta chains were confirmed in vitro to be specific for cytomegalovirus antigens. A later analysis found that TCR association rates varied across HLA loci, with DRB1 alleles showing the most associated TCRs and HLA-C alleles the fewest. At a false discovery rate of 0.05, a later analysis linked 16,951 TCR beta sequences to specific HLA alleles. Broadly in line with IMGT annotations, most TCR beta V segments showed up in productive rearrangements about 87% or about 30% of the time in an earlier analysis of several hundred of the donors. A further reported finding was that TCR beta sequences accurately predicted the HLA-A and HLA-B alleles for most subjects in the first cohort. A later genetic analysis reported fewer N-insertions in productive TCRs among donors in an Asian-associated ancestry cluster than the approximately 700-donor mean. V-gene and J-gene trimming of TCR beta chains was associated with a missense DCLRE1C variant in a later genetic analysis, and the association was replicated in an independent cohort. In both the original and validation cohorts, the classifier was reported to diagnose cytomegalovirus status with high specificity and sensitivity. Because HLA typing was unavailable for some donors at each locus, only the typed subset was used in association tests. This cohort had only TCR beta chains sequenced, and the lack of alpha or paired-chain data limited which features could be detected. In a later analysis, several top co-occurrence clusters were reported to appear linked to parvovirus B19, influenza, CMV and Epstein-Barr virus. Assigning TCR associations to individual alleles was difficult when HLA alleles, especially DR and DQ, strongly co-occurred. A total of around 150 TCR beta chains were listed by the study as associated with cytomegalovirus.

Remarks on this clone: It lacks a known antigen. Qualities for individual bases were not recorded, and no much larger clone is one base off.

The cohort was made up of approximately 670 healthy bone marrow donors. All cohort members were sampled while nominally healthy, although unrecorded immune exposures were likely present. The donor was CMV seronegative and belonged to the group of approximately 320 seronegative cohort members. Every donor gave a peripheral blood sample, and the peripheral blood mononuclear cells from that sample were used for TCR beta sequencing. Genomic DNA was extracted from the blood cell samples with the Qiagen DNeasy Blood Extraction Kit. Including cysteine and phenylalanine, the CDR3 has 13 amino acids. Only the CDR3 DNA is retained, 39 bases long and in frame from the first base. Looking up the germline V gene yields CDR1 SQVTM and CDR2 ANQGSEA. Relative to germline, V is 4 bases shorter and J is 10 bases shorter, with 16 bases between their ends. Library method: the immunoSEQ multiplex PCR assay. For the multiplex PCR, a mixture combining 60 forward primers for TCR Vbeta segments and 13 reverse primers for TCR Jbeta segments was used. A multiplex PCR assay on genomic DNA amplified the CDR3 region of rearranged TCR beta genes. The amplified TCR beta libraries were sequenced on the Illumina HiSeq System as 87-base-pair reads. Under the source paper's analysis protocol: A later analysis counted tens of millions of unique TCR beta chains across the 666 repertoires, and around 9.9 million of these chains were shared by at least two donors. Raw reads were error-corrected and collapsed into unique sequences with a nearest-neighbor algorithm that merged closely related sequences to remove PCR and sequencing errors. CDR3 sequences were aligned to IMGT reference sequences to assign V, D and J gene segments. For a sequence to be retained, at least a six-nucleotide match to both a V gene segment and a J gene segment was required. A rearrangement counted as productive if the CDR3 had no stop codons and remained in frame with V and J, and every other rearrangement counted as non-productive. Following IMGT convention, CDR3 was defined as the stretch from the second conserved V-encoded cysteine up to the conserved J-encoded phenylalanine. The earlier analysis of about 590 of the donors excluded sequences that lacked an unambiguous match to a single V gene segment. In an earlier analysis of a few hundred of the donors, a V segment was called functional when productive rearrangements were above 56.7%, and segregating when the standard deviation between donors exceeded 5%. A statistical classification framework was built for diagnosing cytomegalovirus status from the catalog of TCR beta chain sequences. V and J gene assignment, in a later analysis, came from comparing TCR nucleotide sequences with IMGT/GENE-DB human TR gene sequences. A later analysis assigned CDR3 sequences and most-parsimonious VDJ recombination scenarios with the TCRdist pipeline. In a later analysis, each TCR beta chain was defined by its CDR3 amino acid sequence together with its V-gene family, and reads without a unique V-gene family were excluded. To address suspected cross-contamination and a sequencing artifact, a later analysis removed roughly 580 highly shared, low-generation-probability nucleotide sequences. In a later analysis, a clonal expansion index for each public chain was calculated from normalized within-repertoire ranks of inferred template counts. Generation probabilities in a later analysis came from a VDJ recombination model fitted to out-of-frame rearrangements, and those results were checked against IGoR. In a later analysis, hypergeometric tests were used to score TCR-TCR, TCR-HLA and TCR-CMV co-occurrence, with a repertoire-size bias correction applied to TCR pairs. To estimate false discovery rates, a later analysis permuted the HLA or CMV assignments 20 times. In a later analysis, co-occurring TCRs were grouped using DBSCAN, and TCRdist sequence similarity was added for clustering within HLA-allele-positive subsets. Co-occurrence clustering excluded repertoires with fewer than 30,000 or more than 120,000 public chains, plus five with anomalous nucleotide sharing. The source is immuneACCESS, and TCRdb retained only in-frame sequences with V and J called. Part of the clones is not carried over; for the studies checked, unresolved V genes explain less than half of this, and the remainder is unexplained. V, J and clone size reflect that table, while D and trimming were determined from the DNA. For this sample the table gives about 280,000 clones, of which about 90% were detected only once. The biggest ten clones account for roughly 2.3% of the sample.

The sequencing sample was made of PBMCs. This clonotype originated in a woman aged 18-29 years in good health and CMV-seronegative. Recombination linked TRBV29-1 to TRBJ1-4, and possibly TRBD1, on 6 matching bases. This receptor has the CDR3 CSVGGRGTGKLFF. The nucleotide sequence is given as TGCAGCGTTGGAGGCAGGGGAACGGGAAAACTGTTTTTT.